The 8 T cell receptor beta chains below come from one sample, sequenced in a study of T-cell memory formation after mild COVID-19. TCRdb processed the 5' RACE reads anew with MiXCR; each CDR3 protein has one entry. The table shows approximately 40,000 distinct CDR3 sequences, with about an eighth occurring only once. The sequenced material came from PBMCs or a T cell subset sorted from them (not recorded which). The origin of the receptors is a young man who had mild COVID-19 (a few samples of this study predate the infection). Cell type and time point are not known.

By its share, this clonotype is medium-sized. The CDR3 bases are TGTGCCAGCAGTGCAGGGGGCGGGTCCCAGTACTTC. This codes for CASSAGGGSQYF. The genes are TRBV6-6 and TRBJ2-5; 8 nucleotides match TRBD1. Losses at the gene ends were 5 bases for V and 9 bases for J; bases not matched to a gene: 5. The germline gives CDR1 MNHNY, CDR2 SVGAGI (reference sequence). The CDR3 covers 12 residues.

Ten or more counts support this clonotype. This chain joins TRBV20-1 and TRBJ1-2; perhaps TRBD1 as D (5 bases). The CDR3 spans 13 residues. Trimming took 0 bases from V and 6 from J, leaving 11 bases between them. In germline, CDR1 is DFQATT, CDR2 SNEGSKA (reference sequence). The CDR3 loop reads CSARDWGRDGYTF. CDR3 bases: TGCAGTGCTAGAGACTGGGGGAGGGATGGCTACACCTTC.

This clonotype was detected ten times or more. V and J are TRBV4-2 and TRBJ1-4; D gene ambiguous. The ends were cut back, 0 bases at V and 0 bases at J, with 8 bases in the middle. CDR1 is LGHNA, CDR2 YNFKEQ, per germline. The CDR3 consists of 16 residues. The CDR3 region has the DNA TGTGCCAGCAGCCAAGATTTTCAAGCAACTAATGAAAAACTGTTTTTT. The encoded protein is CASSQDFQATNEKLFF.

This clonotype was counted ten times or more. The V and J genes are TRBV5-5 and TRBJ1-2; D is unclear. This CDR3 comprises 12 residues. V was clipped by 1 base and J by 7 bases, with 8 bases between them. Looked up from germline, CDR1 is SGHKS and CDR2 is YYEKEE (reference sequence). DNA for the CDR3: TGTGCCAGCAGCTTGTGGATGGGTGGCTACACCTTC. The encoded protein is CASSLWMGGYTF.

In its sample, this clonotype was seen many times. The gene calls are TRBV5-4 and TRBJ2-7; the D gene could be TRBD1 or TRBD2 (5 bases each). From germline, CDR1 is SGHNT and CDR2 YYREEE (reference sequence). Trimming cost V 0 bases and J 5 bases, with 15 bases left between them. This CDR3 has 15 amino acids. CDR3 sequence: CASSLGGTAFHEQYF. The CDR3 DNA reads TGTGCCAGCAGCTTGGGTGGGACCGCGTTCCACGAGCAGTACTTC.

This clonotype was counted at least ten times. This chain links TRBV12-3 or TRBV12-4 with TRBJ1-1; D may be TRBD1 (5 bases). Trimming stripped 7 bases from V and 4 bases from J, with 10 bases between. The CDR3 length is 12 residues. The CDR3 region is CASTLQGTEAFF. The CDR3 DNA reads TGTGCCAGCACTCTTCAGGGCACTGAAGCTTTCTTT.

At least ten counts were recorded for this clonotype. This sequence joins TRBV7-2 and TRBJ1-1; TRBD1 matches 7 bases. In germline, CDR1 is SGHTA, CDR2 FQGNSA. The ends lost 4 bases at V and 12 bases at J; junction bases unmatched: 14. The length of the CDR3 is 14 residues. The CDR3 sequence is CASSSQGGSGATFF. CDR3 DNA sequence: TGTGCCAGCAGCTCGCAGGGGGGATCAGGAGCGACTTTCTTT. Combining the CDR3 with reference TRBV7-2 and TRBJ1-1 gives the whole variable domain GAGVSQSPSNKVTEKGKDVELRCDPISGHTALYWYRQSLGQGLEFLIYFQGNSAPDKSGLPSDRFSAERTGGSVSTLTIQRTQQEDSAVYLCASSSQGGSGATFFGQGTRLTVV.

The table lists this clonotype with many counts. The chain has TRBV6-6 and TRBJ2-5; a possible D gene is TRBD2 (5 bases). The CDR3 sequence is 15 residues long. Trimming pared 4 bases from V and 2 bases from J, leaving 14 bases between. The germline gives CDR1 MNHNY, CDR2 SVGAGI (reference sequence). CDR3: CASSSPSSGQETQYF. The CDR3 DNA reads TGTGCCAGCAGTTCCCCGTCCAGCGGACAAGAGACCCAGTACTTC.